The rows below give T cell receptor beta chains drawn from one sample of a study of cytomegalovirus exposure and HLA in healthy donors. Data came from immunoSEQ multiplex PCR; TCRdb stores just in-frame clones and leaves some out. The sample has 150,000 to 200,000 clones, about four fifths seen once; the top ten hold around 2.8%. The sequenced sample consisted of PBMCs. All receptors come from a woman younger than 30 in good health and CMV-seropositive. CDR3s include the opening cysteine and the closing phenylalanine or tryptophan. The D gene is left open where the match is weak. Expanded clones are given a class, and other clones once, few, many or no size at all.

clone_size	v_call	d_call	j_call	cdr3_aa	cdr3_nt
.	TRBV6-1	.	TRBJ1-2	CASSGGGWRDGYTF	TGTGCCAGCTCGGGGGGCGGGTGGAGGGATGGCTACACCTTC
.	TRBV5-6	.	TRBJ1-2	CASSLFVSGFDGYTF	TGTGCCAGCAGCTTGTTTGTATCAGGGTTTGATGGCTACACCTTC
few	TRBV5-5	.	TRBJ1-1	CASSLLSGSNTEAFF	TGTGCCAGCAGCTTGTTATCCGGGTCGAACACTGAAGCTTTCTTT
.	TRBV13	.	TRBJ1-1	CASSSSPDWGQLNTEAFF	TGTGCCAGCAGCTCATCTCCGGATTGGGGCCAGTTGAACACTGAAGCTTTCTTT
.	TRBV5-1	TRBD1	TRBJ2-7	CASSLRDRVREQYF	TGCGCCAGCAGCTTACGGGACAGGGTACGCGAGCAGTACTTC
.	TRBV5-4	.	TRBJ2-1	CASSLVGGVYNEQFF	TGTGCCAGCAGCTTGGTCGGGGGAGTTTACAATGAGCAGTTCTTC
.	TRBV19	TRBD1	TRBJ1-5	CASSTITGAWVQPQHF	TGTGCCAGTAGTACCATTACAGGGGCGTGGGTTCAGCCCCAGCATTTT
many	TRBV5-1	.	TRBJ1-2	CASSTGDLNYGYTF	TGCGCCAGCTCGACAGGTGACCTTAACTATGGCTACACCTTC
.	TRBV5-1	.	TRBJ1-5	CASSPGSNQPQHF	TGCGCCAGCAGCCCGGGGAGCAATCAGCCCCAGCATTTT
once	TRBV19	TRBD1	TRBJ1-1	CASSIAGTGASEAFF	TGTGCCAGTAGTATTGCCGGGACAGGGGCATCTGAAGCTTTCTTT
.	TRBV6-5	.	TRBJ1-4	CASSYDSATNEKLFF	TGTGCCAGCAGTTACGACAGCGCAACTAATGAAAAACTGTTTTTT
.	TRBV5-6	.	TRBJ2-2	CASRRVFAGELFF	TGTGCCAGCAGACGGGTCTTTGCCGGGGAGCTGTTTTTT
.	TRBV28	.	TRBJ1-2	CASSLQGSGKDGYTF	TGTGCCAGCAGTTTACAGGGCTCTGGGAAGGATGGCTACACCTTC
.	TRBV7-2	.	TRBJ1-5	CASSLVPGGNQPQHF	TGTGCCAGCAGCTTAGTACCCGGGGGCAATCAGCCCCAGCATTTT
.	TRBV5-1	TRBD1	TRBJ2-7	CASSPNEDRDEQYF	TGCGCCAGCAGCCCGAACGAGGACAGGGACGAGCAGTACTTC
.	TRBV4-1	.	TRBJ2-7	CASSPEAGYYEQYF	TGCGCCAGCAGCCCAGAAGCAGGATACTACGAGCAGTACTTC